The clone carrying this TCR beta chain was detected only a few times. Its antigen is unknown. Unseparated into fractions, whole blood served as the source from which total RNA was extracted. The data derive from a study of human T cells and chemical hapten exposure. Points from the study as a whole: DPC sensitization did not alter TCRs above 1 in 1000 frequency.

TCRdb re-called the 5' RACE reads through MiXCR, storing one row per CDR3 protein. In the table there are roughly 82,000 distinct CDR3 sequences, 15% of which are singletons. This TCR came from a female donor in good health.

The CDR3 protein is CASSRLGTGGNYEQYF. For the CDR3, the DNA is TGTGCCAGCAGCCGCCTGGGGACAGGGGGGAACTACGAGCAGTACTTC. The rearrangement uses TRBV11-2 and TRBJ2-7; TRBD1 matches at 11 bases. CDR3 size: 16 residues. Germline loops: CDR1 SGHAT, CDR2 FQNNGV. V was pared by 5 bases and J by 3 bases, with 9 bases of the junction left unmatched.